The 17 T cell receptor beta chains listed next were all sequenced from one sample in a study of blood T cell repertoires in COVID-19. TCRdb keeps only in-frame clones here, not all; method: immunoSEQ multiplex PCR. This table has about 59,000 clones, roughly 87% appearing once. Sequenced input: peripheral blood. Source of these receptors: a man aged 80 or over in a cohort sampled during active COVID-19.

This chain connects TRBV6-6 to TRBJ1-3; 11 bases agree with TRBD1. The J segment lost 4 bases and the V segment lost 4 bases, leaving 6 bases of the junction unmatched. The V gene's germline CDR1 is MNHNY and CDR2 SVGAGI (reference sequence). The CDR3 is 16 amino acids. CDR3 residues: CASSSGTGGKGNTIYF. CDR3 coding DNA: TGTGCCAGCAGTTCCGGGACAGGGGGGAAAGGAAACACCATATATTTT.

The V call is TRBV29-1, the J call TRBJ2-5, with D maybe TRBD2 (5 bases). This CDR3 is 12 amino acids long. V lost 4 bases and J 1 base, leaving 7 bases between the germline ends. Germline CDR1 is SQVTM and CDR2 is ANQGSEA. CDR3 residues: CSVVSGQETQYF. The CDR3 DNA is TGCAGCGTTGTAAGCGGCCAAGAGACCCAGTACTTC.

V is TRBV30 and J is TRBJ1-6; maybe TRBD1 (6 bases). V shed 2 bases and J shed 7 bases, with 18 bases lying between them. Per germline, CDR1 GTSNPN and CDR2 SVGIG (reference sequence). There are 16 residues in the CDR3. CDR3 bases: TGTGCCTGGAGTATCCAGGGGTCTTCTAGCAATTCACCCCTCCACTTT. It translates to CAWSIQGSSSNSPLHF.

This rearrangement joins TRBV7-9 to TRBJ2-7; a weak D match, TRBD2 (5 bases). The CDR3 is 13 amino acids. Germline lookup yields CDR1 SEHNR and CDR2 FQNEAQ (reference sequence). The ends were cut back, 4 bases at V and 6 bases at J, with 13 bases in the middle. DNA of the CDR3: TGTGCCAGCAGCTCACGAGGGAACGGCGAGCAGTACTTC. This codes for CASSSRGNGEQYF.

The chain has TRBV9 and TRBJ2-3, with TRBD2 matching 9 bases. Trimming took 6 bases from V and 2 from J; bases not matched to a gene: 10. Germline CDR1 reads SGDLS; CDR2 reads YYNGEE. The CDR3 loop spans 16 amino acids. CDR3 loop: CASTPTGTSFTDTQYF. Written as DNA, the CDR3 is TGTGCCAGCACCCCAACCGGGACTAGCTTCACAGATACGCAGTATTTT. The full variable domain, its missing parts supplied by reference TRBV9 and TRBJ2-3, is DSGVTQTPKHLITATGQRVTLRCSPRSGDLSVYWYQQSLDQGLQFLIQYYNGEERAKGNILERFSAQQFPDLHSELNLSSLELGDSALYFCASTPTGTSFTDTQYFGPGTRLTVL.

The chain couples TRBV18 to TRBJ1-6; 11 positions match TRBD1. The CDR3 length is 15 residues. Unmatched junction bases numbered 4, after V lost 3 bases and J lost 9 bases. The V gene's germline CDR1 is KGHSH and CDR2 LQKENI. The CDR3 bases are TGTGCCAGCTCACCTGGAGGACAGGGGGCTTCACCCCTCCACTTT. Amino acids: CASSPGGQGASPLHF.

The V gene is TRBV21-1, the J gene TRBJ2-1; the listed D gene, TRBD2, was not tested against the DNA. TRBV21-1 counts as a pseudogene. The CDR3 sequence is 12 residues long. Here the CDR3 DNA reads TGTGCCACCCTTAGCGGGGGCAATGAGCAGTTCTTC. Its translation is CATLSGGNEQFF.

The genes are TRBV7-6 and TRBJ2-2, with 7 bases fitting TRBD1. CDR3 length: 15 residues. Trimming at V came to 1 base and at J to 1 base, leaving 0 bases not matched to a gene. CDR1 is SGHVS, CDR2 FNYEAQ, per germline. Here the CDR3 DNA reads TGTGCCAGCAGCTTAGGGACAGGGAACACCGGGGAGCTGTTTTTT. Translated: CASSLGTGNTGELFF.

The J gene is TRBJ1-5, the V gene TRBV29-1, with D perhaps matching TRBD1 (5 bases). The CDR3 is 13 amino acids. CDR1 is SQVTM and CDR2 is ANQGSEA in the germline V gene. V was trimmed by 4 bases and J by 0 bases, leaving 7 bases between them. CDR3 bases: TGCAGCGTTGGGAGGGGTAGCAATCAGCCCCAGCATTTT. Encoded protein: CSVGRGSNQPQHF.

The J gene is TRBJ1-1, the V gene TRBV7-3; 8 bases are shared with TRBD1. Germline CDR1 and CDR2: SGHTA and FQGTGA. The CDR3 length is 15 residues. J lost 6 bases, V lost 4 bases, and 10 bases had no gene match. The CDR3 loop is CASSSRGQAGSEAFF. Here the CDR3 DNA reads TGTGCCAGCAGCTCAAGGGGACAGGCAGGGTCTGAAGCTTTCTTT.

The genes are TRBV6-1 and TRBJ2-1; 12 positions agree with TRBD1. Germline lookup yields CDR1 MNHNS and CDR2 SASEGT. This CDR3 has 16 amino acids. Germline trimming cut 4 bases from V and 4 bases from J; bases unmatched to any gene: 5. CDR3 sequence reads: CASSVPGQGAYNEQFF. The CDR3 DNA reads as TGTGCCAGCAGTGTTCCGGGACAGGGGGCTTACAATGAGCAGTTCTTC.

V is TRBV19 and J is TRBJ1-2; D not resolved. Trimming pared 6 bases from V and 7 bases from J, leaving 18 bases between. Germline lookup yields CDR1 LNHDA and CDR2 SQIVND (reference sequence). The CDR3 totals 14 residues. CDR3 bases: TGTGCCAGTAGACCCAGGAGCGGTAGAAGTGGCTACACCTTC. It specifies CASRPRSGRSGYTF.

The V and J genes are TRBV9 and TRBJ2-3, with D tentatively TRBD1 (6 bases). Germline values: CDR1 SGDLS, CDR2 YYNGEE. This CDR3 has 19 amino acids. The V end was cut by 1 base, the J end by 4 bases, with 25 bases between. DNA for the CDR3: TGTGCCAGCAGCGTAACTGACCTCCCATACAGGGAAGGCTCAGATACGCAGTATTTT. Translation gives CASSVTDLPYREGSDTQYF.

This clone was seen only a few times. This rearrangement joins TRBV20-1 to TRBJ1-4, with a weak D call TRBD1 (5 bases). Germline V lookup: CDR1 DFQATT, CDR2 SNEGSKA (reference sequence). The CDR3 contains 14 residues. V lost 3 bases, J lost 2 bases, and 10 bases lay in between. The CDR3 nucleotides read TGCAGTGCTAGTGACAGTACCACTAATGAAAAACTGTTTTTT. This translates into CSASDSTTNEKLFF.

The CDR3 DNA reads TGTGCCAGCAGTATAACAGGTAGCACAGATACGCAGTATTTT. Translating it yields CASSITGSTDTQYF. This rearrangement joins TRBV6-5 to TRBJ2-3; tentatively, D is TRBD1 (5 bases). V was shortened by 5 bases and J by 0 bases, with 9 bases between the two germline ends. This CDR3 is built from 14 residues. Germline V gene data show CDR1 as MNHEY and CDR2 as SVGAGI.

V gene TRBV18 combines with J gene TRBJ1-1, with unresolved D. Germline assignment: CDR1 KGHSH and CDR2 LQKENI. V was cut by 4 bases and J by 3 bases, with 9 bases left in between. The CDR3 consists of 13 residues. CDR3 in amino acids: CASSLSRDTEAFF. CDR3 sequence (DNA): TGTGCCAGCTCACTCAGCCGGGACACTGAAGCTTTCTTT.

The V gene is TRBV5-1, the J gene TRBJ1-1, with D possibly matching TRBD1 (6 bases). The CDR3 consists of 14 residues. CDR1 SGHRS and CDR2 YFSETQ come from the germline V gene. Trimming took off 3 bases at V and 2 bases at J, with 11 bases between the two ends. DNA for the CDR3: TGCGCCAGCAGCTATTCCAGGGGTAACACTGAAGCTTTCTTT. It encodes CASSYSRGNTEAFF.